The clone carrying this T cell receptor beta chain has more than one count but fewer than ten. During its preparation, the TCRbeta library received unique molecular identifiers. TCRdb reanalysed the PCR reads using MiXCR and keeps one entry per CDR3 protein. The sample yields some 640,000 distinct CDR3 sequences, 16% seen once. The data stem from a study of T-cell reconstitution after alpha-beta-depleted transplantation in children. Sequenced material: PBMCs from the stem cell graft donor, taken from the stem cell graft. This receptor was identified in a human donor who donated a stem cell graft to a child with acute myeloid leukemia.

CDR3 sequence (DNA): TGTGCCATAGGAGGGGGTCCTAATCAGCCCCAGCATTTT. Amino acids: CAIGGGPNQPQHF. The rearrangement links TRBV10-3 to TRBJ1-5; weak D call: TRBD1 (6 bases). This CDR3 has 13 amino acids. The V gene's germline CDR1 is ENHRY and CDR2 SYGVKD. Between the trimmed V and J ends, which lost 9 bases and 4 bases, there was a span of 13 bases.